What follows are 9 T cell receptor beta chains derived from one specimen sequenced in a study of spatial heterogeneity in lung cancer. The time point was: sample taken at primary tumor resection. Material for sequencing was whole RNA from tumor, nontumor lung or frozen PBMC, left unsorted. TCRdb fed the 5' RACE reads into MiXCR, producing one record per CDR3 protein. The table records 75,000 to 85,000 distinct CDR3 sequences, about 20% of them present only once. The material was PBMCs, obtained at surgery. These receptors were collected from a male donor with early-stage non-small cell lung cancer.

V gene TRBV3-1 combines with J gene TRBJ1-1; D remains ambiguous. The ends were cut back, 0 bases at V and 0 bases at J, with 5 bases in the middle. Germline V CDR1 and CDR2: LGHDT, YNNKEL (reference sequence). The CDR3 extends over 14 amino acids. In DNA form, the CDR3 reads TGTGCCAGCAGCCAAGAGAGTATGAACACTGAAGCTTTCTTT. Protein: CASSQESMNTEAFF.

The V and J genes are TRBV19 and TRBJ1-1, with 10 bases lining up with TRBD1. There are 14 residues in the CDR3. Germline trimming cut 4 bases from V and 6 bases from J; bases unmatched to any gene: 5. Looked up from germline, CDR1 is LNHDA and CDR2 is SQIVND (reference sequence). The CDR3 nucleotides read TGTGCCAGTAGTACCGGGACAGGGGTTTCTGAAGCTTTCTTT. The encoded protein is CASSTGTGVSEAFF.

Written as DNA, the CDR3 is TGTGCCAGCAGTTACCGCAGCCACAAAGAGACCCAGTACTTC. The encoded protein is CASSYRSHKETQYF. The J gene is TRBJ2-5, the V gene TRBV6-6; no definite D call. This CDR3 has 14 residues. CDR1 is MNHNY and CDR2 is SVGAGI in the germline V gene (reference sequence). The germline V and J ends were trimmed by 2 bases and 3 bases, with 10 bases remaining between them.

This sequence joins TRBV5-1 and TRBJ2-7; D ambiguous. Looked up from germline, CDR1 is SGHRS and CDR2 is YFSETQ. The CDR3 spans 13 residues. Trimming removed 0 bases at V and 3 bases at J, with 7 bases between. The CDR3 nucleotides read TGCGCCAGCAGCTTGGGGGCCCACTACGAGCAGTACTTC. Protein sequence: CASSLGAHYEQYF. The full variable domain, in which reference TRBV5-1 and TRBJ2-7 provide the parts outside the CDR3, is KAGVTQTPRYLIKTRGQQVTLSCSPISGHRSVSWYQQTPGQGLQFLFEYFSETQRNKGNFPGRFSGRQFSNSRSEMNVSTLELGDSALYLCASSLGAHYEQYFGPGTRLTVT.

The chain employs TRBV5-4 and TRBJ2-7, with TRBD2 identical over 8 bases. V shed 2 bases, J shed 2 bases, and the junction held 15 bases outside the gene matches. Germline lookup yields CDR1 SGHNT and CDR2 YYREEE (reference sequence). The CDR3 is made up of 18 amino acids. The chain's CDR3 is CASSLKSASGRATYEQYF. CDR3 DNA: TGTGCCAGCAGCTTAAAGTCGGCGAGCGGGAGAGCTACCTACGAGCAGTACTTC.

The chain employs TRBV5-6 and TRBJ1-1, with D hard to call. V dropped 4 bases and J dropped 3 bases, with 10 bases sitting between them. Germline V gene data show CDR1 as SGHDT and CDR2 as YYEEEE. The CDR3 covers 13 residues. CDR3 region: CASSGRVDTEAFF. CDR3 DNA: TGTGCCAGCAGCGGAAGGGTCGACACTGAAGCTTTCTTT.

The sample holds a few counts of this clonotype. This chain links TRBV27 with TRBJ2-1; 11 positions agree with TRBD1. This CDR3 region has 15 residues. V trimming: 6 bases; J trimming: 9 bases; junction bases outside the gene matches: 10. CDR1 is MNHEY, CDR2 SMNVEV, per germline (reference sequence). In DNA form, the CDR3 reads TGTGCCAGCAGGAGTGGGACAGGGGGTTTTAGTGAGCAGTTCTTC. Protein sequence: CASRSGTGGFSEQFF.

In this sample, this clonotype turned up once. This chain connects TRBV27 to TRBJ2-3, with 11 bases identical to TRBD1. The CDR3 runs to 14 residues. V gave up 4 bases and J gave up 3 bases; unmatched junction bases: 0. From germline, CDR1 is MNHEY and CDR2 SMNVEV (reference sequence). The CDR3 bases are TGTGCCAGCAGTTGGGACAGGGGGACAGATACGCAGTATTTT. It codes for CASSWDRGTDTQYF.

This chain uses TRBV19 with TRBJ2-1, with D uncertain. With 7 bases removed from V and 10 bases from J, the gap between germline ends came to 17 bases. In germline, CDR1 is LNHDA, CDR2 SQIVND (reference sequence). There are 13 residues in the CDR3. Here the CDR3 DNA reads TGTGCCAGTAAGTCCTTAGCTGGTGCGGAGCAGTTCTTC. Translation: CASKSLAGAEQFF.